This note documents a single TCR beta chain sequence. No antigen is known for it. One end of the junction fails to match germline, which may point to a read error. This entry belongs to a study of blood T cells in healthy people across ages. Whole-study results and caveats: When set beside aged donors, long-lived donors presented more naive CD4+ cells and higher diversity. Among T cells, TCR beta diversity per million cells dropped roughly linearly as age rose.

Primers used in a second PCR of roughly 6 to 11 cycles were a sample-barcoded 5' primer and a J-beta primer mix. Tagging of each cDNA molecule was performed by a template-switch adaptor with 12 random nucleotides. Using its own MiXCR run on the 5' RACE reads, TCRdb lists one record per CDR3 protein. The data contain 2 million or so distinct CDR3 sequences, around half of them singletons. The TCR was taken from a woman in her 40s in good health. Sequencing was done on a sample of blood.

In DNA, the CDR3 is TGTGCCAGCAGCTATGGACAGGGCAGGACCAAAAGCATTCAGTACTTC. Its translation is CASSYGQGRTKSIQYF. J is TRBJ2-4 and V is TRBV11-1, with 8 bases identical to TRBD1. The germline CDR1 and CDR2 sequences are SGHAT and FQDESV (reference sequence). This CDR3 is 16 amino acids long.